The 29 T cell receptor beta chains presented below share a single source sample, sequenced in a study of blood T cells in healthy people across ages. Using a J-beta primer mix together with a sample-barcoded 5' primer, a second PCR was run for roughly 7 to 12 cycles. TCRdb recomputed calls from the 5' RACE reads with MiXCR, one row per CDR3 protein. The sample shows approximately 780,000 distinct CDR3 sequences, roughly 24% of them seen only once. This sample also appeared in a second study, on T cells of mothers and their children.

Sequencing used blood. The receptors were sampled from a boy aged 5-17 years in good health.

The chain links TRBV7-9 to TRBJ2-7, with TRBD2 as a possible D gene (6 bases). The CDR3 extends over 14 amino acids. Trimming left V 4 bases short and J 4 bases short, with 14 bases between. In germline, CDR1 is SEHNR, CDR2 FQNEAQ (reference sequence). This CDR3 is CASSYRDSGYEQYF. In DNA, the CDR3 is TGTGCCAGCAGCTACCGGGACTCGGGGTACGAGCAGTACTTC. Full variable domain (outside the CDR3, taken from reference TRBV7-9 and TRBJ2-7): DTGVSQNPRHKITKRGQNVTFRCDPISEHNRLYWYRQTLGQGPEFLTYFQNEAQLEKSRLLSDRFSAERPKGSFSTLEIQRTEQGDSAMYLCASSYRDSGYEQYFGPGTRLTVT.

This clonotype has more than one count but fewer than ten. V is TRBV5-5 and J is TRBJ1-1; 9 bases agree with TRBD1. The CDR3 is made up of 16 amino acids. In germline, CDR1 is SGHKS, CDR2 YYEKEE (reference sequence). V was clipped by 4 bases and J by 4 bases; unmatched bases: 11. The CDR3 spells CASSILGTGLGTEAFF. In DNA form, the CDR3 reads TGTGCCAGCAGCATTTTGGGGACAGGGTTGGGCACTGAAGCTTTCTTT.

The chain couples TRBV12-3 or TRBV12-4 to TRBJ2-4; D perhaps matches TRBD1 (6 bases). CDR3 size: 16 residues. Trimming pared 6 bases from V and 0 bases from J, leaving 15 bases between. This chain's CDR3 is CASSLGQNLAKNIQYF. The CDR3 bases are TGTGCCAGCAGCCTAGGACAGAACTTAGCCAAAAACATTCAGTACTTC.

This clonotype was seen a handful of times. The chain combines TRBV12-3 or TRBV12-4 with TRBJ2-1; maybe TRBD2 (6 bases). The CDR3 runs 13 residues. The V and J ends lost 3 bases and 13 bases respectively, with 16 bases between them. The CDR3 loop is CASSFSSEETQFF. The DNA of the CDR3 is TGTGCCAGCAGTTTCTCTAGCGAAGAGACCCAGTTCTTC.

This clonotype appeared a few times. The chain couples TRBV4-1 to TRBJ1-3; D uncertain. V gave up 1 base and J gave up 8 bases, with 15 bases separating them. Germline CDR1 is MGHRA and CDR2 is YSYEKL. CDR3 length: 15 residues. CDR3 sequence: CASSQVRDGEDTIYF. The DNA of the CDR3 is TGCGCCAGCAGCCAAGTTCGCGACGGGGAAGACACCATATATTTT.

This clonotype was seen more than once but under ten times. CDR3 in DNA: TGTGCCACCAGCAGACCCGGACTAGCGGGTTTGTACAATGAGCAGTTCTTC. Its protein is CATSRPGLAGLYNEQFF. The J gene is TRBJ2-5, the V gene TRBV15; 11 nucleotides line up with TRBD2. The end of the DNA fits TRBJ2-1 better, so the J call may be wrong. CDR3 length equals 17 residues. The V gene's germline CDR1 is LNHNV and CDR2 YYDKDF (reference sequence).

A few counts support this clonotype. A read error may produce the germline difference seen at one junction end. CDR3 protein: CACSSRRFVRDTQYF. CDR3 DNA sequence: TGTGCCTGCAGCTCCCGGCGTTTTGTCAGAGATACGCAGTATTTT. The chain couples TRBV7-2 to TRBJ2-3; D remains ambiguous. This CDR3 has 15 amino acids. Germline loops: CDR1 SGHTA, CDR2 FQGNSA.

Points on this clonotype: One end of the junction does not line up with germline, which may come from a read error. This rearrangement joins TRBV12-3 or TRBV12-4 to TRBJ2-7; D possibly uses TRBD1 or TRBD2 (6 bases each). The CDR3 is 16 amino acids. In nucleotides, the CDR3 is TGTGCCAGCAGTTTAAGGGGGGACTTCATCTCCAACGAGCAGTACTTC. Amino acids: CASSLRGDFISNEQYF.

The chain employs TRBV12-3 or TRBV12-4 and TRBJ2-2; tentatively, D is TRBD1 (6 bases). V was cut by 5 bases and J by 0 bases, with 7 bases left in between. The CDR3 sequence is 14 residues long. CDR3 amino acids: CASSPGANTGELFF. In DNA form, the CDR3 reads TGTGCCAGCAGTCCAGGGGCGAACACCGGGGAGCTGTTTTTT.

The genes are TRBV20-1 and TRBJ2-1; possibly TRBD2 for D (6 bases). Trimming left V 6 bases short and J 0 bases short, with 12 bases between. The CDR3 length is 14 residues. Germline loops: CDR1 DFQATT, CDR2 SNEGSKA (reference sequence). The CDR3: CSAPGLPSYNEQFF. Written as DNA, the CDR3 is TGCAGTGCCCCCGGACTACCCTCCTACAATGAGCAGTTCTTC.

V usage is TRBV15 and J usage is TRBJ2-5; TRBD1 or TRBD2 may be the D gene (5 bases each). The CDR3 spans 14 residues. Germline V CDR1 and CDR2: LNHNV, YYDKDF (reference sequence). V was shortened by 5 bases and J by 5 bases, with 15 bases between the two germline ends. The CDR3 nucleotides read TGTGCCACCAGCCCCAGGGCGACTAAGGAGACCCAGTACTTC. This gives the protein CATSPRATKETQYF.

The sample holds a few counts of this clonotype. The chain recombines TRBV5-5 with TRBJ1-2; a possible D gene is TRBD1 (6 bases). This CDR3 region has 15 residues. Trimming took 3 bases from V and 4 from J, leaving 16 bases between them. The V gene's germline CDR1 is SGHKS and CDR2 YYEKEE (reference sequence). The CDR3 DNA reads TGTGCCAGCAGCTCGGAGGGGAGGGGGGGCTATGGCTACACCTTC. Amino acid sequence: CASSSEGRGGYGYTF.

This clonotype has a handful of counts. J is TRBJ2-7 and V is TRBV12-5; TRBD1 matches at 9 bases. CDR3 length equals 16 residues. Losses at the gene ends were 0 bases for V and 6 bases for J; bases not matched to a gene: 9. CDR1 is LGHNT and CDR2 is FRNRAP in the germline V gene. The DNA for the CDR3 is TGTGCTAGTGGTTTGGTCCTCAGGGGGACAGGGACCGAGCAGTACTTC. Protein: CASGLVLRGTGTEQYF.

The V and J genes are TRBV27 and TRBJ1-4; TRBD1 agrees at 7 bases. This CDR3 comprises 12 residues. The germline gives CDR1 MNHEY, CDR2 SMNVEV (reference sequence). V shed 8 bases and J 10 bases; nucleotides not matched to a gene: 7. CDR3 nucleotide sequence: TGTGCCAGCGGCCCCAGGGGGGGAAAACTGTTTTTT. Its translation: CASGPRGGKLFF.

This clonotype was counted only a few times. V gene TRBV12-5 combines with J gene TRBJ1-2; D is undetermined. This CDR3 has 13 residues. Germline V gene data show CDR1 as LGHNT and CDR2 as FRNRAP. V was cut by 7 bases and J by 6 bases, with 15 bases left in between. As DNA, the CDR3 is TGTGCTAGTGTTCTTTCGGGAGGGAATGGCTACACCTTC. Translating gives CASVLSGGNGYTF. The full variable domain, completed using reference TRBV12-5 and TRBJ1-2, is DARVTQTPRHKVTEMGQEVTMRCQPILGHNTVFWYRQTMMQGLELLAYFRNRAPLDDSGMPKDRFSAEMPDATLATLKIQPSEPRDSAVYFCASVLSGGNGYTFGSGTRLTVV.

The chain has TRBV5-1 and TRBJ2-3; 8 bases agree with TRBD1. The V segment lost 1 base and the J segment 5 bases; nucleotides outside the gene matches: 12. The CDR3 extends over 17 amino acids. Germline V CDR1 and CDR2: SGHRS, YFSETQ. The DNA of the CDR3 is TGCGCCAGCAGCTTGCCCCTCGCCAGGGGGCAGGGAGATACGCAGTATTTT. Its protein product is CASSLPLARGQGDTQYF. The full variable domain, its missing parts supplied by reference TRBV5-1 and TRBJ2-3, is KAGVTQTPRYLIKTRGQQVTLSCSPISGHRSVSWYQQTPGQGLQFLFEYFSETQRNKGNFPGRFSGRQFSNSRSEMNVSTLELGDSALYLCASSLPLARGQGDTQYFGPGTRLTVL.

The V gene is TRBV20-1, the J gene TRBJ1-2; unclear D gene. Trimming cost V 4 bases and J 4 bases, with 13 bases left between them. The CDR3 is made up of 13 amino acids. The V gene's germline CDR1 is DFQATT and CDR2 SNEGSKA (reference sequence). The CDR3 DNA follows: TGCAGTGCTACCCGCCCCAGGATCTATGGCTACACCTTC. This codes for CSATRPRIYGYTF.

The V call is TRBV27, the J call TRBJ2-5, with 8 bases lining up with TRBD1. Near its end, the DNA agrees better with TRBJ2-7, so the J call may be wrong. CDR1 and CDR2 from the germline V gene are MNHEY and SMNVEV (reference sequence). The CDR3 contains 16 residues. CDR3: CASSLRAGGFIYEQYF. CDR3 DNA: TGTGCCAGCAGTTTAAGGGCAGGGGGCTTTATCTACGAGCAGTACTTC.

The chain employs TRBV20-1 and TRBJ1-5; no clear D gene. Germline CDR1 DFQATT, CDR2 SNEGSKA (reference sequence). V lost 7 bases to trimming and J lost 5 bases, with 12 bases between them. The CDR3 runs to 12 residues. The CDR3 DNA reads TGCAGTGTAGGCGCGGAGGATCAGCCCCAGCATTTT. It encodes CSVGAEDQPQHF.

The gene calls are TRBV20-1 and TRBJ1-2; D not resolved. V lost 3 bases and J 8 bases, leaving 10 bases between the germline ends. The CDR3 extends over 11 amino acids. Germline V gene lookup returns CDR1 DFQATT and CDR2 SNEGSKA (reference sequence). CDR3 nucleotide sequence: TGCAGTGCTAGTAGACTACTGGGCTACACCTTC. This codes for CSASRLLGYTF.

This clonotype turned up a few times. Germline and junction disagree at one end, which may indicate a read error. The J gene is TRBJ2-1, the V gene TRBV24-1; 11 bases align to TRBD2. The germline CDR1 and CDR2 sequences are KGHDR and SFDVKD. This CDR3 comprises 18 residues. The CDR3 reads CATSDFSGGDSSYNGQFF. In DNA, the CDR3 is TGTGCCACCAGTGATTTTAGCGGGGGGGATAGCTCCTACAATGGGCAGTTCTTC.

The chain has TRBV7-2 and TRBJ2-5, with D hard to call. The V gene's germline CDR1 is SGHTA and CDR2 FQGNSA. The V end lost 3 bases, the J end lost 2 bases, and 10 bases lay between the germline ends. The CDR3 runs 14 residues. CDR3 residues: CASSLVPSQETQYF. CDR3 nucleotide sequence: TGTGCCAGCAGCTTGGTACCTTCTCAAGAGACCCAGTACTTC.

There are a few counts of this clonotype. This rearrangement joins TRBV10-3 to TRBJ2-5; TRBD1 agrees at 11 bases. Judging by the DNA end, TRBJ2-1 fits better; the J call may be wrong. The germline gives CDR1 ENHRY, CDR2 SYGVKD. The CDR3 is 13 residues long. In DNA form, the CDR3 reads TGTGCCATCACCGGGACAGGGGGCAATGAGCAGTTCTTC. This gives the protein CAITGTGGNEQFF.

This clonotype turned up a few times. This rearrangement joins TRBV6-1 to TRBJ2-7; no firm D call. Germline V CDR1 and CDR2: MNHNS, SASEGT. The CDR3 consists of 13 residues. V shed 1 base and J shed 1 base, with 5 bases lying between them. The CDR3 region has the DNA TGTGCCAGCAGTGAAGAGACATCCTACGAGCAGTACTTC. Protein sequence: CASSEETSYEQYF.

Only a few counts were recorded for this clonotype. J is TRBJ2-5 and V is TRBV20-1; 12 bases fit TRBD2. Germline values: CDR1 DFQATT, CDR2 SNEGSKA (reference sequence). The CDR3 length is 14 residues. V lost 5 bases and J lost 3; bases outside the gene matches: 4. CDR3 nucleotide sequence: TGCAGTGCTTTCCGACTAGCGGGGGAAGAGACCCAGTACTTC. It is translated as CSAFRLAGEETQYF.

This clonotype came up a few times. This chain uses TRBV9 with TRBJ1-5, with D uncertain. Per germline, CDR1 SGDLS and CDR2 YYNGEE. V was cut by 2 bases and J by 3 bases, with 6 bases left in between. The CDR3 length is 13 residues. In DNA form, the CDR3 reads TGTGCCAGCAGCGTGGGATACAATCAGCCCCAGCATTTT. Translating it yields CASSVGYNQPQHF.

The chain uses TRBV6-5 and TRBJ2-1, with TRBD2 identical over 12 bases. Germline V lookup: CDR1 MNHEY, CDR2 SVGAGI. The length of the CDR3 is 12 residues. Losses at the gene ends were 7 bases for V and 14 bases for J; bases not matched to a gene: 6. The CDR3 nucleotides read TGTGCCAGCAAAGGACTAGCGGGGTCGGAGTTCTTC. This translates into CASKGLAGSEFF.

V and J are TRBV20-1 and TRBJ2-1, with 10 bases fitting TRBD2. The CDR3 spans 18 residues. The germline V gene encodes CDR1 DFQATT and CDR2 SNEGSKA (reference sequence). The trim removed 0 bases at V and 1 base at J, leaving 9 bases unmatched. The CDR3 DNA follows: TGCAGTGCTAGAGATGAGGGAAAACTAGCGGGGTCCTACAATGAGCAGTTCTTC. Protein sequence: CSARDEGKLAGSYNEQFF.

This clonotype has just one count. The rearrangement uses TRBV12-3 or TRBV12-4 and TRBJ1-6, with D unclear. The V end lost 5 bases, the J end lost 8 bases, and 7 bases lay between the germline ends. The CDR3 runs to 12 residues. CDR3 amino acids: CASSVLHSPLHF. CDR3 in DNA: TGTGCCAGCAGTGTTTTACATTCACCCCTCCACTTT.